This T cell receptor beta chain was identified during a study of blood T cells in healthy people across ages (dated by TCRdb to between 2014 and 2017). Looking at the study overall: In model experiments, roughly one uniquely barcoded TCR beta cDNA molecule per two T cells was captured by template switching. Donors were grouped into four age groups: young (average roughly 15 years), middle-aged (over 35), aged (around 60) and long-lived (82). The study measured age-related changes in TCR beta repertoire diversity using deep sequencing normalized with unique cDNA molecular identifiers. For two donors (one aged 18 to 29 and one aged 80 or older), the study analyzed two additional independent replicas of 1 million unique cDNA reads from the same blood draw. What the work shows at the level of the full study, not this receptor alone: Estimates of total diversity based on one million sequenced T cells were regarded as lower bounds and as underestimates. Observed TCR beta diversity per million T cells fell roughly linearly with age, and a significant reduction was already apparent by age about 38. Because donor CMV infection status was unknown, age-related changes in expanded clonotypes were potentially confounded. Bulk unsorted PBMC profiling prevented conclusive comparison of naive and antigen-experienced compartments. Compared with the aged group, the long-lived group had more naive CD4+ T cells, fewer expanded clones and increased TCR diversity, suggesting age selection. The percentage of naive T cells measured by flow cytometry correlated strongly with observed TCR beta diversity.

This clonotype was recorded at least ten times. No cognate antigen has been identified for it. No quality values exist for individual bases; no much larger clone is one base distant. The donors were 40 or so Caucasian individuals from Russia, aged 6 to 90 years, who were systemically healthy. Around 10 milliliters of peripheral blood were collected from each donor into EDTA-treated Vacutainer tubes. Ficoll-Paque density-gradient centrifugation was used to isolate PBMCs, with at least 7 million obtained per sample. Total RNA, at least 5 micrograms per sample, was extracted from PBMCs with Trizol reagent. Naive CD45RAhigh/CD27high T cell percentages were measured by flow cytometry on a PBMC aliquot from every donor. The CDR3 runs 11 amino acids, cysteine and phenylalanine included. The only DNA kept is the CDR3, 33 bases in frame from the first base. CDR1 is given as SGHTA and CDR2 as FQGNSA, both from the germline V gene. V gives up 4 bases and J gives up 5 bases, and the segment between their germline ends measures 5 bases.

Library method: 5' RACE. The instrument was an Illumina HiSeq 2500. A second about 7 to 12 cycle PCR used a sample-barcoded 5' primer and a J-beta primer mix. A unique molecular identifier was introduced onto each TCR beta cDNA molecule by a template-switch 5' adaptor carrying 12 random nucleotides. At least 2.5 million CDR3-containing paired-end reads were obtained from each sample. First-strand cDNA was synthesized from all RNA with the Mint cDNA synthesis kit, primed by a TRBC-specific oligonucleotide. Following uracil-DNA glycosylase treatment, a first 18-cycle PCR with universal primers M1SS and BC2_uni_R was performed on all cDNA. The authors processed their data as follows. For normalization, 1 million high-quality reads were randomly selected from each sample, with every read carrying a distinct molecular identifier. Instead of being binned into consensus sequences, reads with shared molecular identifiers were discarded. CDR3 identification, clonotype clustering and error correction used MiTCR with a Q25 quality threshold and the strictest error-elimination algorithm. A nonparametric unseen species model with Euler transformation was used to estimate a lower bound on total TCR beta diversity. TCRdb reprocessed the public reads (quality trimming at Q25 with fastp, clone calling with MiXCR) and kept in-frame beta chains. Under each unique CDR3 protein, matching rows form one entry showing the most common genes and DNA. Clone size and V and J calls follow TCRdb, not the original study. The sample table records roughly 700,000 distinct CDR3 sequences; 25% of these occur just once. The top ten constitute 9.4% of the sample.

This sample was shared with a second study, whose subject was T cells of mothers and their children. The second source states: Donors were nine systemically healthy Caucasian individuals: three mothers and their six children. cDNA synthesis used all of the extracted RNA, with 1.5 ug of RNA in each 15 ul reaction. Sample barcodes and 2-4 random nucleotides were added via the M1S primer in the second PCR. Each mother yielded over 9 million TCR beta CDR3 reads and each child some 3 million reads. Thymic selection shapes the output of TCR recombination in a similar way in related and unrelated pairs, and inherited differences have a minor effect. Normalized repertoire overlap in related mother-child pairs was always slightly higher than in unrelated mother-child pairs, but the difference was never significant. No persistent microchimeric T cell clones were detected, at a sensitivity of approximately 90 clones per million clonotypes. The study used deep NGS to compare TCR beta repertoires of mothers and children, seeking features distinguishing related mother-child pairs from unrelated individuals. On average, the children were approximately 11 +/- 4 years old, while the mothers were about 40 +/- 4 years old. After adapter ligation with NEBNext reagents, the libraries were sequenced on Illumina HiSeq 2000 with 100+100 nt paired-end reads. To prevent cross-contamination, the mother and child libraries were prepared one month apart and sequenced in separate runs. Each donor had between about 500,000 and 2,300,000 distinct TCR beta clonotypes identified. Naive TCR beta clonotypes were estimated from low-frequency clonotypes matched to each donor's FACS-determined naive share, without sorting.

Rearrangement joined TRBV7-2 to TRBJ2-5; no D gene is confidently identified. The clonotype was recovered from a boy between 10 and 17 years old in good health. Sequences were obtained from blood. CDR3 reads: CASSSGETQYF. The sequence in DNA is TGTGCCAGCAGCTCCGGGGAGACCCAGTACTTC.